These 12 T cell receptor beta chains originate from one sample sequenced in a study of T cells in Graves' hyperthyroidism and ophthalmopathy. Researchers took RNA transcripts and amplified the TCR beta CDR3 regions from them. The TCR CDR3 first-round RT-PCR relied on the HTBI primer set. TCRdb itself ran the multiplex PCR reads through MiXCR, one entry per CDR3 protein. The sample contains 690,000 or so distinct CDR3 sequences, under 20% of which appear only once. Material for sequencing was blood. The receptors were gathered from a woman in her forties or fifties with Graves' hyperthyroidism that later progressed to Graves' ophthalmopathy.

This clonotype was counted only a few times. The chain couples TRBV12-5 to TRBJ2-2; 10 bases are a match to TRBD1. V trimming: 5 bases; J trimming: 4 bases; junction bases outside the gene matches: 4. The CDR3 sequence is 15 residues long. CDR1 LGHNT and CDR2 FRNRAP come from the germline V gene. In nucleotides, the CDR3 is TGTGCTAGTGGTCCAGGGACAGGGGTCACCGGGGAGCTGTTTTTT. Its protein product is CASGPGTGVTGELFF.

This clonotype was counted between two and nine times. This may be a read error, as it is one base from a much larger clone. The chain combines TRBV6-1 with TRBJ1-2; no clear D. The CDR3 runs 14 residues. The germline V gene encodes CDR1 MNHNS and CDR2 SASEGT. V lost 4 bases and J 4 bases, leaving 13 bases between the germline ends. The CDR3, as DNA: TGTGCCAGCAGTGGAACATGGGTCGGCTATGGCTACACCTTC. Protein sequence: CASSGTWVGYGYTF.

This clonotype showed up many times. V usage is TRBV11-3 and J usage is TRBJ2-3; possibly TRBD1 or TRBD2 for D (6 bases each). Trimming stripped 1 base from V and 3 bases from J, with 11 bases between. The CDR3 is 15 amino acids. From germline, CDR1 is SGHNT and CDR2 YENEEA. CDR3 amino acids: CASSLGGGPTDTQYF. CDR3 DNA: TGTGCCAGCAGCTTAGGAGGGGGGCCAACAGATACGCAGTATTTT.

Ten or more counts support this clonotype. This chain links TRBV6-1 with TRBJ2-7; TRBD1 agrees at 9 bases. The CDR3 covers 14 residues. From germline, CDR1 is MNHNS and CDR2 SASEGT. Unmatched junction bases numbered 7, after V lost 6 bases and J lost 4 bases. CDR3 bases: TGTGCCAGCAGCCGGGACAGGGTTCGGTACGAGCAGTACTTC. It yields the protein CASSRDRVRYEQYF.

This clonotype was seen a few times. The rearrangement joins TRBV7-2 to TRBJ2-3; TRBD1 aligns across 10 bases. The J segment lost 0 bases and the V segment lost 2 bases, leaving 8 bases of the junction unmatched. Germline loops: CDR1 SGHTA, CDR2 FQGNSA. CDR3 length: 18 residues. The CDR3 reads CASSLRTGGISSTDTQYF. The DNA for the CDR3 is TGTGCCAGCAGCTTACGGACAGGGGGAATCAGTAGCACAGATACGCAGTATTTT.

This clonotype was detected a few times. This rearrangement joins TRBV29-1 to TRBJ1-1; D is undetermined. The germline V gene encodes CDR1 SQVTM and CDR2 ANQGSEA. V was clipped by 2 bases and J by 1 base, with 11 bases between them. The CDR3 is made up of 14 amino acids. DNA of the CDR3: TGCAGCGTTGAAAGTACGGGATCGAACACTGAAGCTTTCTTT. Its protein product is CSVESTGSNTEAFF. Full variable domain (missing parts from reference TRBV29-1 and TRBJ1-1): SAVISQKPSRDICQRGTSLTIQCQVDSQVTMMFWYRQQPGQSLTLIATANQGSEATYESGFVIDKFPISRPNLTFSTLTVSNMSPEDSSIYLCSVESTGSNTEAFFGQGTRLTVV.

The genes are TRBV12-3 or TRBV12-4 and TRBJ1-1; D is uncertain. CDR3 length: 13 amino acids. V was shortened by 6 bases and J by 2 bases, with 10 bases between the two germline ends. Written as DNA, the CDR3 is TGTGCCAGCAGCAGTAGGATAAACACTGAAGCTTTCTTT. It codes for CASSSRINTEAFF.

The gene calls are TRBV3-1 and TRBJ2-1; D may be TRBD1 or TRBD2 (5 bases each). Per the germline V gene, CDR1 is LGHDT and CDR2 is YNNKEL (reference sequence). V was clipped by 3 bases and J by 5 bases, with 20 bases between them. This CDR3 has 17 residues. CDR3 DNA: TGTGCCAGCAGCCAGATGCTGAGGGCCGGGGCCGACAATGAGCAGTTCTTC. Amino acid sequence: CASSQMLRAGADNEQFF.

This clonotype turned up a few times. V and J are TRBV6-2 or TRBV6-3 and TRBJ1-6; D gene uncertain. This CDR3 has 12 residues. The germline V and J ends were trimmed by 0 bases and 9 bases, with 3 bases remaining between them. Germline V gene data show CDR1 as MNHEY and CDR2 as SVGEGT. CDR3: CASSYSISPLHF. Written as DNA, the CDR3 is TGTGCCAGCAGTTACTCGATTTCACCCCTCCACTTT.

Details on this clonotype: One end of the junction varies from germline; a read error may be responsible. The rearrangement links TRBV3-1 to TRBJ1-1; no clear D. The CDR3 is made up of 13 amino acids. The germline V gene encodes CDR1 LGHDT and CDR2 YNNKEL (reference sequence). The CDR3 nucleotides read TGTGCCAGCAGCCCCCACTCGAACACTGAAGCTCTCTTT. This translates into CASSPHSNTEALF.

V is TRBV11-3 and J is TRBJ1-6; 10 bases are shared with TRBD1. Looked up from germline, CDR1 is SGHNT and CDR2 is YENEEA. The CDR3 consists of 19 residues. V was pared by 3 bases and J by 3 bases, with 11 bases of the junction left unmatched. DNA for the CDR3: TGTGCCAGCAGCTTTGGACAGGGGGGTAGGATCAGCTATAATTCACCCCTCCACTTT. Its translation: CASSFGQGGRISYNSPLHF.

The chain combines TRBV7-3 with TRBJ2-2; 10 bases fit TRBD1. This CDR3 contains 18 residues. Germline CDR1 SGHTA, CDR2 FQGTGA. Trimming removed 5 bases from V and 4 bases from J; junction bases left unmatched: 13. DNA of the CDR3: TGTGCCAGCAGCCTAGGGACAGGGGTACAGTCTGGCACCGGGGAGCTGTTTTTT. Residues: CASSLGTGVQSGTGELFF.